One sample yielded the 18 T cell receptor beta chains listed below, sequenced in a study of cytomegalovirus exposure and HLA in healthy donors. PCR employed 60 Vbeta and 13 Jbeta primers. Libraries were prepared by immunoSEQ multiplex PCR; TCRdb keeps only in-frame clonotypes and omits some of them. Seen here are some 180,000 clones, around four fifths observed once, and the top ten hold approximately 3.7%. Material: PBMCs. The origin of the receptors is a woman aged 60-70 years in good health and CMV-seropositive.

The chain is built from TRBV27 and TRBJ1-6, with 8 nucleotides matching TRBD1. The CDR3 is made up of 14 amino acids. From germline, CDR1 is MNHEY and CDR2 SMNVEV (reference sequence). The V gene end was trimmed by 9 bases and the J gene end by 4 bases; junction bases not matched to a gene: 5. The CDR3 nucleotides read TGTGCCAGTCATGACAGGGGATATAATTCACCCCTCCACTTT. Its translation: CASHDRGYNSPLHF.

The chain employs TRBV5-1 and TRBJ2-7, with D possibly TRBD1 on 5 matching bases. The CDR3 covers 13 residues. Germline loops: CDR1 SGHRS, CDR2 YFSETQ. The V end was cut by 5 bases, the J end by 5 bases, with 14 bases between. Here the CDR3 reads CASRVQAAHEQYF. CDR3 bases: TGCGCCAGCAGGGTACAGGCGGCCCACGAGCAGTACTTC.

This sequence joins TRBV27 and TRBJ2-3; TRBD2 is a possible D gene (6 bases). CDR1 and CDR2 (germline): MNHEY, SMNVEV (reference sequence). The V and J ends lost 5 bases and 10 bases respectively, with 10 bases between them. This CDR3 is built from 11 residues. CDR3 in DNA: TGTGCCAGCAGTCGGGGGACTTCGCAGTATTTT. Its translation is CASSRGTSQYF.

The gene calls are TRBV6-1 and TRBJ2-3; 9 bases map to TRBD1. The CDR3 is 15 amino acids. CDR1 is MNHNS, CDR2 SASEGT, per germline. Trimming cost V 8 bases and J 3 bases; bases outside gene matches: 9. The CDR3 spells CASREQGAITDTQYF. For the CDR3, the DNA is TGTGCCAGCCGCGAACAGGGGGCTATAACAGATACGCAGTATTTT.

The V and J genes are TRBV5-8 and TRBJ2-3; D uncertain. Trimming took off 1 base at V and 2 bases at J, with 5 bases between the two ends. CDR3 length equals 13 residues. CDR1 is SGHTS, CDR2 YDEGEE, per germline. CDR3 coding DNA: TGTGCCAGCAGCTTGTTTTACACAGATACGCAGTATTTT. Protein: CASSLFYTDTQYF.

CDR3 nucleotide sequence: TGTGCCAGCAGCCAGCTCTCGGGGGGGAGCTCTGGAAACACCATATATTTT. Residues: CASSQLSGGSSGNTIYF. The chain joins TRBV4-2 to TRBJ1-3; weak D call: TRBD1 (5 bases). The germline gives CDR1 LGHNA, CDR2 YNFKEQ. The V gene lost 3 bases and the J gene lost 0 bases, with 15 bases spanning the gap. This CDR3 is built from 17 residues.

J is TRBJ2-7 and V is TRBV27; 10 bases line up with TRBD1. V was clipped by 5 bases and J by 6 bases; unmatched bases: 10. The germline V gene encodes CDR1 MNHEY and CDR2 SMNVEV (reference sequence). This CDR3 is 15 amino acids long. Here the CDR3 reads CASSMIGTGASEQYF. CDR3 DNA: TGTGCCAGCAGTATGATCGGGACAGGGGCGTCCGAGCAGTACTTC.

V is TRBV6-5 and J is TRBJ2-5; tentatively, D is TRBD2 (6 bases). Germline V CDR1 and CDR2: MNHEY, SVGAGI. V gave up 0 bases and J gave up 11 bases, with 22 bases separating them. The CDR3 is made up of 16 amino acids. For the CDR3, the DNA is TGTGCCAGCAGTTACTCGAAGGTAGCGGACGGTGGAGAGCAGTACTTC. This codes for CASSYSKVADGGEQYF.

The V gene is TRBV6-5, the J gene TRBJ1-3; no definite D call. V shed 2 bases and J shed 3 bases, with 11 bases lying between them. CDR3 size: 15 residues. Germline V gene lookup returns CDR1 MNHEY and CDR2 SVGAGI. The CDR3 region has the DNA TGTGCCAGCAGTTACGCCGCGGGTTTTGGAAACACCATATATTTT. This codes for CASSYAAGFGNTIYF.

The chain uses TRBV30 and TRBJ2-3; 14 bases map to TRBD2. V lost 2 bases and J lost 14; bases outside the gene matches: 9. Looked up from germline, CDR1 is GTSNPN and CDR2 is SVGIG (reference sequence). CDR3 length: 14 residues. The CDR3 coding sequence is TGTGCCTGGAGTCCAGGGACTAGCGGGAGAAGGTGGTATTTT. Translating it yields CAWSPGTSGRRWYF.

The chain has TRBV30 and TRBJ2-7, with D perhaps matching TRBD2 (5 bases). Germline V gene data show CDR1 as GTSNPN and CDR2 as SVGIG (reference sequence). CDR3 length equals 12 residues. V was trimmed by 4 bases and J by 7 bases, leaving 14 bases between them. The CDR3 sequence is CAWKGRAWEQYF. Here the CDR3 DNA reads TGTGCCTGGAAAGGGCGGGCTTGGGAGCAGTACTTC.

The CDR3 sequence is CASRDRGSTGELFF. CDR3 DNA: TGTGCCAGCCGGGACAGGGGTAGCACCGGGGAGCTGTTTTTT. This chain uses TRBV13 with TRBJ2-2, with TRBD1 matching over 10 bases. This CDR3 is built from 14 residues. Per germline, CDR1 PRHDT and CDR2 FYEKMQ (reference sequence). V was clipped by 8 bases and J by 4 bases; unmatched bases: 4.

The rearrangement links TRBV25-1 to TRBJ1-2; D not certain. This CDR3 has 11 residues. Germline CDR1 is MGHDK and CDR2 is SYGVNS. V gave up 2 bases and J gave up 8 bases, with 6 bases separating them. CDR3 in amino acids: CASSEVEGYTF. CDR3 nucleotides: TGTGCCAGCAGTGAAGTAGAAGGCTACACCTTC.

The chain recombines TRBV4-1 with TRBJ1-6; 7 bases are a match to TRBD1. The CDR3 extends over 14 amino acids. The trim removed 6 bases at V and 7 bases at J, leaving 6 bases unmatched. Germline CDR1 MGHRA, CDR2 YSYEKL. The CDR3 sequence: CASSYDRANSPLHF. The CDR3 DNA sequence: TGCGCCAGCAGTTACGACAGGGCGAATTCACCCCTCCACTTT.

The chain links TRBV6-5 to TRBJ2-3; 7 nucleotides match TRBD2. Unmatched junction bases numbered 6, after V lost 8 bases and J lost 1 base. The germline gives CDR1 MNHEY, CDR2 SVGAGI. This CDR3 contains 14 residues. The CDR3: CASSRERGTDTQYF. CDR3 nucleotide sequence: TGTGCCAGCTCGCGGGAGAGGGGCACAGATACGCAGTATTTT.

A single count supports this clone. The chain uses TRBV27 and TRBJ2-1, with 7 bases fitting TRBD2. The germline CDR1 and CDR2 sequences are MNHEY and SMNVEV (reference sequence). The V and J ends lost 2 bases and 0 bases, in that order; junction bases with no gene match: 10. The CDR3 is 18 residues long. The CDR3 protein is CASSLTDPRGSSYNEQFF. In nucleotides, the CDR3 is TGTGCCAGCAGTTTAACGGACCCGCGGGGGAGCTCCTACAATGAGCAGTTCTTC.

This clone was picked up a small number of times. The chain employs TRBV27 and TRBJ1-2; D may be TRBD1 (5 bases). The CDR3 is made up of 16 amino acids. V dropped 6 bases and J dropped 3 bases, with 20 bases sitting between them. Germline assignment: CDR1 MNHEY and CDR2 SMNVEV (reference sequence). The CDR3 nucleotides read TGTGCCAGCAGGCCCTTCCCGGGGGGTAACCACTATGGCTACACCTTC. It encodes CASRPFPGGNHYGYTF.

The chain uses TRBV28 and TRBJ2-5; 12 nucleotides line up with TRBD1. V was clipped by 2 bases and J by 7 bases; unmatched bases: 11. Germline V gives CDR1 MDHEN, CDR2 SYDVKM. CDR3 size: 17 residues. CDR3 nucleotide sequence: TGTGCCAGCAGTTTAGGGACAGGGGGCGCTGGAGGGGGGACCCAGTACTTC. This translates into CASSLGTGGAGGGTQYF. Drawing the rest from reference TRBV28 and TRBJ2-5, the complete variable domain is DVKVTQSSRYLVKRTGEKVFLECVQDMDHENMFWYRQDPGLGLRLIYFSYDVKMKEKGDIPEGYSVSREKKERFSLILESASTNQTSMYLCASSLGTGGAGGGTQYFGPGTRLLVL.